The clone carrying this TCR beta chain was seen only once. The antigen is not known. The table came from immunoSEQ multiplex PCR; TCRdb's copy has only in-frame clones and leaves some out. The sample lists more than 300,000 clones; around 89% were seen once. Indicated treatment: 15 to 20 received Ad26.COV2.S at low or high dose, single or two shots; 5 received placebo; per-sample allocation not given. All samples were drawn on day 63, counting from the first vaccine or placebo injection. Donor was an adult aged 18-55 years in Boston. These data belong to a study of Ad26.COV2.S vaccination and SARS-CoV-2 variants. Looking at the study overall: Intramuscular Ad26.COV2.S at 5x10^10 or 1x10^11 viral particles.

This CDR3 has 11 residues. V lost 2 bases, J lost 5 bases, and 4 bases lay in between. Germline CDR1 and CDR2: MNHNS and SASEGT. Findings and limits, study-wide: Non-spike TCR breadth did not differ much between vaccine and placebo recipients.

The chain joins TRBV6-1 to TRBJ2-7; D ambiguous. The specimen comprised peripheral blood, sampled in a trial of Ad26.COV2.S vaccine versus placebo. This clonotype was obtained from a person between 18 and 60 years old who received the Ad26.COV2.S COVID-19 vaccine or a placebo. CDR3 loop: CASSEPDEQYF. The DNA for the CDR3 is TGTGCCAGCAGTGAACCTGACGAGCAGTACTTC.